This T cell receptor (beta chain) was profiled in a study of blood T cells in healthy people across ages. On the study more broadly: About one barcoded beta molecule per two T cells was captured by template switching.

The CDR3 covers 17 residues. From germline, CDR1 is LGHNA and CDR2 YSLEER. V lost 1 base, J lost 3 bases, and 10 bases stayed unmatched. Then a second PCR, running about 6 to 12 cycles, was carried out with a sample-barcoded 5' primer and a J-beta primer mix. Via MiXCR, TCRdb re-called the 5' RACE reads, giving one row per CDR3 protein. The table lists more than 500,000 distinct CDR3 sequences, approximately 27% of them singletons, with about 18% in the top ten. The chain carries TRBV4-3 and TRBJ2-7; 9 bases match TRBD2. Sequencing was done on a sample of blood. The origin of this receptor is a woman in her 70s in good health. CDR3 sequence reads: CASSQGAPSGVSYEQYF. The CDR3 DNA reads TGCGCCAGCAGCCAAGGAGCTCCTAGCGGGGTGAGCTACGAGCAGTACTTC.